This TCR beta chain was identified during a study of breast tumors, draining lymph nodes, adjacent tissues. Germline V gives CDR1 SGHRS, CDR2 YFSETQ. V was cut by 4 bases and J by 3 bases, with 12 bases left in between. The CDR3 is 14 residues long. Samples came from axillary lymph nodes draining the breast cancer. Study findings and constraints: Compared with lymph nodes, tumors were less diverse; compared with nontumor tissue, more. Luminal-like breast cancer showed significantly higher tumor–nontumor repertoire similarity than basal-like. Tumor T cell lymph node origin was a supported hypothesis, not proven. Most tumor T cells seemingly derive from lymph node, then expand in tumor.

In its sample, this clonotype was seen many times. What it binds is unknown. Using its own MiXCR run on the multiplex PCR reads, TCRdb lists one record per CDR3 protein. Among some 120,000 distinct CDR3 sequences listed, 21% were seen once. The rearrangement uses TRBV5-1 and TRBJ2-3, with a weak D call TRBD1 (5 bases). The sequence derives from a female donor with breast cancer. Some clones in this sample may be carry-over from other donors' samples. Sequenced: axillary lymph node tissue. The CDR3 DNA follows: TGCGCCAGCAGCCGATCTAGGGGAACAGATACGCAGTATTTT. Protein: CASSRSRGTDTQYF.